Listed below are T cell receptor beta chains from one sample, sequenced in a study of blood T cells in healthy people across ages. A single record per CDR3 protein comes from TCRdb applying MiXCR to the 5' RACE reads. The sample carries 1.8 million or so distinct CDR3 sequences, approximately 40% recorded once. Sequencing was done on a sample of blood. Receptors originate from a human donor in good health. The CDR3 runs from the conserved cysteine through the conserved F or W. The D gene is left open where the match is weak. The size field is filled for only some rows; it gives once, few, many or a size class.

j_call,clone_size,v_call,d_call,cdr3_aa,cdr3_nt
TRBJ2-5,.,TRBV5-5,TRBD2,CASSLIGSSGGSLAETQYF,TGTGCCAGCAGCTTGATTGGGTCTAGCGGGGGCTCCCTGGCCGAGACCCAGTACTTC
TRBJ2-3,many,TRBV25-1,TRBD2,CASSYLGGDTQYF,TGTGCCAGCAGTTACCTGGGAGGGGATACGCAGTATTTT
TRBJ1-2,.,TRBV18,TRBD1,CASSLSSGTEDGYTF,TGTGCCAGCTCACTATCTTCCGGGACAGAGGATGGCTACACCTTC
TRBJ2-1,.,TRBV29-1,.,CSVHYNEQFF,TGCAGCGTCCATTACAATGAGCAGTTCTTC
TRBJ2-1,few,TRBV2,TRBD1,CASSEGQGAINEQFF,TGTGCCAGCAGTGAAGGGCAGGGGGCCATCAATGAGCAGTTCTTC
TRBJ1-4,.,TRBV2,.,CASSVQRYNEKLFF,TGTGCCAGCAGTGTACAGAGATATAATGAAAAACTGTTTTTT
TRBJ2-3,many,TRBV29-1,TRBD2,CSVKTGGSTDTQYF,TGCAGCGTAAAAACGGGGGGAAGCACAGATACGCAGTATTTT
TRBJ1-4,.,TRBV30,TRBD1,CAWSMGQGRKFTTNEKLFF,TGTGCCTGGAGCATGGGACAGGGGCGTAAATTCACAACTAATGAAAAACTGTTTTTT
TRBJ1-2,.,TRBV12-3/TRBV12-4,TRBD1,CASTSWEGAGGYTF,TGTGCCAGCACCTCTTGGGAGGGGGCAGGAGGCTACACCTTC
TRBJ2-7,.,TRBV29-1,.,CSVGVRGSSYEQYF,TGCAGCGTTGGGGTACGTGGAAGCTCCTACGAGCAGTACTTC
TRBJ2-1,.,TRBV6-2/TRBV6-3,.,CASSAGVNRNSEQFF,TGTGCCAGCAGTGCAGGGGTGAACCGGAACAGTGAGCAGTTCTTC
TRBJ2-1,.,TRBV5-8,.,CASSLKGCDEQFF,TGTGCCAGCAGCTTGAAGGGATGCGATGAGCAGTTCTTC
TRBJ2-1,many,TRBV7-2,.,CASSLVTGGHNEQFF,TGTGCCAGCAGCTTAGTGACAGGTGGTCACAATGAGCAGTTCTTC
TRBJ1-1,once,TRBV7-8,.,CASSLLSDVGWPDTEAFF,TGTGCCAGCAGCTTATTATCTGACGTAGGGTGGCCGGACACTGAAGCTTTCTTT
TRBJ2-5,many,TRBV29-1,.,CSVVGNQETQYF,TGCAGCGTTGTGGGGAACCAAGAGACCCAGTACTTC
TRBJ1-4,.,TRBV2,.,CASQWGQEKLFF,TGTGCCAGCCAATGGGGGCAGGAAAAACTGTTTTTT
TRBJ2-2,.,TRBV9,.,CASSVGGRRQTGELFF,TGTGCCAGCAGCGTAGGTGGAAGGCGGCAGACCGGGGAGCTGTTTTTT
TRBJ1-5,.,TRBV12-3/TRBV12-4,.,CASTIRGRDNQPQHF,TGTGCCAGCACCATTCGTGGCCGCGACAATCAGCCCCAGCATTTT
TRBJ2-1,few,TRBV6-2/TRBV6-3,.,CASSYGISEQFF,TGTGCCAGCAGTTACGGAATTTCTGAGCAGTTCTTC
TRBJ2-5,.,TRBV5-1,TRBD2,CASSLSSGGATQYF,TGCGCCAGCAGCTTGAGTAGCGGGGGAGCGACCCAGTACTTC
TRBJ1-1,.,TRBV7-3,.,CASSSDNTGTQAFF,TGTGCCAGCAGCTCCGATAATACCGGGACGCAAGCTTTCTTT
TRBJ2-3,.,TRBV29-1,TRBD1,CSAGQGNTDMQYF,TGCAGCGCCGGACAGGGAAACACGGATATGCAGTATTTT
TRBJ2-3,few,TRBV9,.,CASSRYLTDTQYF,TGTGCCAGCAGCCGATACCTCACAGATACGCAGTATTTT
TRBJ1-1,.,TRBV30,TRBD1,CAWSRKGANTEAFF,TGTGCCTGGAGTCGAAAGGGGGCGAACACTGAAGCTTTCTTT
TRBJ2-2,.,TRBV9,.,CASSSPGNTGELFF,TGTGCCAGCAGTTCACCAGGGAACACCGGGGAGCTGTTTTTT
TRBJ1-2,.,TRBV24-1,.,CATSEGDTRPNYGYTF,TGTGCCACCAGTGAAGGGGACACCAGGCCTAACTATGGCTACACCTTC
TRBJ1-5,.,TRBV6-1,.,CASSPSRAGANQPQHF,TGTGCCAGCAGTCCTTCCAGGGCAGGTGCAAATCAGCCCCAGCATTTT
TRBJ2-5,.,TRBV4-3,TRBD1,CASSQDRVGTGEVLSHPQYF,TGCGCCAGCAGCCAAGATCGGGTAGGGACAGGGGAGGTCCTATCACACCCGCAGTACTTC
TRBJ2-7,.,TRBV4-2,.,CASSQSRDNSYEQYF,TGTGCCAGCAGCCAATCCCGAGACAACTCCTACGAGCAGTACTTC
TRBJ2-7,few,TRBV6-2/TRBV6-3,TRBD1,CASSYLDRDGSYEQYF,TGTGCCAGCAGTTACCTGGACAGGGACGGCTCCTACGAGCAGTACTTC